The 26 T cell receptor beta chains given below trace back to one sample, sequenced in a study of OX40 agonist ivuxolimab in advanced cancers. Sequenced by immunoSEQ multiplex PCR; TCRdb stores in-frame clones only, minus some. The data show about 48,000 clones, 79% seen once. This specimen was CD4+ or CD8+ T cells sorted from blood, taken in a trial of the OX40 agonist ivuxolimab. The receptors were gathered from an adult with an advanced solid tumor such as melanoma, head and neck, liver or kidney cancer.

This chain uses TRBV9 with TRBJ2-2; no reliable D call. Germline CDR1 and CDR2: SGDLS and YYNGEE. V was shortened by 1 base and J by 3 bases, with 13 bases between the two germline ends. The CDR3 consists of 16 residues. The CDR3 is CASSVRAGGDTGELFF. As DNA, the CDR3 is TGTGCCAGCAGCGTACGAGCAGGTGGCGACACCGGGGAGCTGTTTTTT.

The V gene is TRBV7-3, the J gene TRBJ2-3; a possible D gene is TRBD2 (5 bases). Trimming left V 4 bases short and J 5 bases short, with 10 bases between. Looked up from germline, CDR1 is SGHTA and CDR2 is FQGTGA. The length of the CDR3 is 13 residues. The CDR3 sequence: CASSYDGEDTQYF. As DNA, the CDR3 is TGTGCCAGCAGCTACGACGGGGAAGATACGCAGTATTTT. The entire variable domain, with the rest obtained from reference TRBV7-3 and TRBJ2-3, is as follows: GAGVSQTPSNKVTEKGKYVELRCDPISGHTALYWYRQSLGQGPEFLIYFQGTGAADDSGLPNDRFFAVRPEGSVSTLKIQRTERGDSAVYLCASSYDGEDTQYFGPGTRLTVL.

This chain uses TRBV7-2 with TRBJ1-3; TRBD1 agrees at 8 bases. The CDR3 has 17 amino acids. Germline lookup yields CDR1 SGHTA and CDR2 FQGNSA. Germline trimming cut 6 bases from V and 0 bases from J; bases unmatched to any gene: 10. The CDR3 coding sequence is TGTGCCAGCAGGGGCGGGGGGACAGGTCTCTCTGGAAACACCATATATTTT. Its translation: CASRGGGTGLSGNTIYF.

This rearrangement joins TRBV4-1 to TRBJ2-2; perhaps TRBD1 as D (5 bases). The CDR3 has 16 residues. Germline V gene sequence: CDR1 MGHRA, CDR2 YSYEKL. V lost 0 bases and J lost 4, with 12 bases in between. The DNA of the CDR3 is TGCGCCAGCAGCCAAGATCCAGGGTCGGTCACCGGGGAGCTGTTTTTT. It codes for CASSQDPGSVTGELFF.

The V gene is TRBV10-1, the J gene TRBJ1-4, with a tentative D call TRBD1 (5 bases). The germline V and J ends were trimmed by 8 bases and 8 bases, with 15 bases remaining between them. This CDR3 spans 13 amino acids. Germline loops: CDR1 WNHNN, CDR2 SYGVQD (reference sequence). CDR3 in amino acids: CASAHPGEEKLFF. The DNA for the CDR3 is TGCGCCAGCGCACACCCGGGGGAGGAAAAACTGTTTTTT.

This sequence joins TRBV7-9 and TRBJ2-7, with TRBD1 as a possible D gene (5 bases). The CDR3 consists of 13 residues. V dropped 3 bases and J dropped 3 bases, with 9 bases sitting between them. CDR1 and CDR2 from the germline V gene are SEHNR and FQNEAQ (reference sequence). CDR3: CASSLSRGYEQYF. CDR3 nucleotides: TGTGCCAGCAGCTTGAGTAGGGGCTACGAGCAGTACTTC.

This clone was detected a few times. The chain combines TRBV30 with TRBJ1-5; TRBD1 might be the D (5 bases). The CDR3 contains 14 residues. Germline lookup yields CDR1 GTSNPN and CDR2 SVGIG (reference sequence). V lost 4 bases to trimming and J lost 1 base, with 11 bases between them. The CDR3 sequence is CAWNGGLSNQPQHF. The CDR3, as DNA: TGTGCCTGGAACGGGGGGTTGAGCAATCAGCCCCAGCATTTT.

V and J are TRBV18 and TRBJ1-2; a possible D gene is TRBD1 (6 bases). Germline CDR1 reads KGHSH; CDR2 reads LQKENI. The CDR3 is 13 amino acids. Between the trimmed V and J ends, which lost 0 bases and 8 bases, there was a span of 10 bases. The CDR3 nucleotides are TGTGCCAGCTCACCACCGGGGGGCGCGGGCTACACCTTC. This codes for CASSPPGGAGYTF.

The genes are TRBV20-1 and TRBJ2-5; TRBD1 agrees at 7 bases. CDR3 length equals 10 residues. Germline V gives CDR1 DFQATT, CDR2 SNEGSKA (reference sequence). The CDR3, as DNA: TGCAGCCCAGGGGGAGAGACCCAGTACTTC. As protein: CSPGGETQYF.

The CDR3 DNA follows: TGCAGCGTTGAAGATAGGGAGACCCAGTACTTC. This codes for CSVEDRETQYF. The gene calls are TRBV29-1 and TRBJ2-5; D unclear. CDR1 SQVTM and CDR2 ANQGSEA come from the germline V gene. V was trimmed by 0 bases and J by 5 bases, leaving 4 bases between them. The CDR3 is 11 residues long.

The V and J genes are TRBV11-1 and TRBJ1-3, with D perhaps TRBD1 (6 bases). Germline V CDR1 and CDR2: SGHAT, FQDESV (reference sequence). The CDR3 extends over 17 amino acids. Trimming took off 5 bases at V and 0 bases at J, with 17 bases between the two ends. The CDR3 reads CASSLRPGDYSGNTIYF. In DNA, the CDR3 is TGTGCCAGCAGCCTCCGCCCAGGGGATTACTCTGGAAACACCATATATTTT.

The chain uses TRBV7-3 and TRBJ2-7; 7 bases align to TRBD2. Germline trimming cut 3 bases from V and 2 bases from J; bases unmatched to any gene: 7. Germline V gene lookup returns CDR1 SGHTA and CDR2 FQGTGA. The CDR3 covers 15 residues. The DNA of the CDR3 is TGTGCCAGCAGCTTCGGGGCGGGAGAAACCTACGAGCAGTACTTC. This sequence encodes CASSFGAGETYEQYF.

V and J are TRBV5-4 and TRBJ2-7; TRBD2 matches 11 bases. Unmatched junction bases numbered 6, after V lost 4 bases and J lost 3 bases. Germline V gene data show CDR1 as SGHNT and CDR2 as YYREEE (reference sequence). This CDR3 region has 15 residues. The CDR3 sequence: CASSTGLAENYEQYF. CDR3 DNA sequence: TGTGCCAGCAGCACGGGACTAGCGGAAAACTACGAGCAGTACTTC.

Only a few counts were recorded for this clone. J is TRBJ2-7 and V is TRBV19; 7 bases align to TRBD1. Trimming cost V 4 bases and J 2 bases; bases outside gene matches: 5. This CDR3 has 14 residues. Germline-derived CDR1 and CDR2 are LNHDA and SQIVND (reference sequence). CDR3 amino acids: CASSKGTAPYEQYF. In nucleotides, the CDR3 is TGTGCCAGTAGTAAAGGGACAGCGCCCTACGAGCAGTACTTC.

Here the CDR3 reads CASSPQGYEQYF. DNA of the CDR3: TGTGCCAGCAGCCCTCAGGGGTACGAGCAGTACTTC. V and J are TRBV6-6 and TRBJ2-7; the D gene is possibly TRBD1 (6 bases). V was cut by 6 bases and J by 4 bases, with 10 bases left in between. CDR1 and CDR2 (germline): MNHNY, SVGAGI (reference sequence). This CDR3 spans 12 amino acids.

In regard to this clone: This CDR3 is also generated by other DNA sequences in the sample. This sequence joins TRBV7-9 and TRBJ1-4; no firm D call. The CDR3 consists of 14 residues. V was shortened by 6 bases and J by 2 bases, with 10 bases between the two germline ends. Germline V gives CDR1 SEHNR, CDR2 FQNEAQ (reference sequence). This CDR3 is CASSSYATNEKLFF. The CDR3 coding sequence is TGTGCCAGCAGTTCGTATGCGACTAATGAAAAACTGTTTTTT.

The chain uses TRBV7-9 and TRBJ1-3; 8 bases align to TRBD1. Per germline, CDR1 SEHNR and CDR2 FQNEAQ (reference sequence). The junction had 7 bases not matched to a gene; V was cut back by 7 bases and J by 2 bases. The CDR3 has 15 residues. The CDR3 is CASNGAGGAGNTIYF. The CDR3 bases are TGTGCCAGCAACGGGGCAGGGGGCGCTGGAAACACCATATATTTT.

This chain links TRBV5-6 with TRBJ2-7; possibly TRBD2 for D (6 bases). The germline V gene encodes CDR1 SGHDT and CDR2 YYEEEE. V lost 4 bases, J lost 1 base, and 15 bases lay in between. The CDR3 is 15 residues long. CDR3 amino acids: CASSAGTGVSYEQYF. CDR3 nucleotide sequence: TGTGCCAGCAGCGCTGGGACTGGAGTTTCCTACGAGCAGTACTTC.

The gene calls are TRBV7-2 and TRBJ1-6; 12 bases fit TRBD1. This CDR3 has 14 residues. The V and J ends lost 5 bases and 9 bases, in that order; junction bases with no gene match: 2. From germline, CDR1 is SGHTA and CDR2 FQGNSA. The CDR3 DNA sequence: TGTGCCAGCAGCGGGACAGGGGGCGCTTCACCCCTCCACTTT. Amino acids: CASSGTGGASPLHF.

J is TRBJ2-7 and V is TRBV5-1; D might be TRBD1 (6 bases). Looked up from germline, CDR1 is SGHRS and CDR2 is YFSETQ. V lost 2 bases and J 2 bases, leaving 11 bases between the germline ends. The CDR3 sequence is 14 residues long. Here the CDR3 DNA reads TGCGCCAGCAGCTTAAGCCAGGGGACCTACGAGCAGTACTTC. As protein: CASSLSQGTYEQYF. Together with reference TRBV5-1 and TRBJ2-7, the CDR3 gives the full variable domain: KAGVTQTPRYLIKTRGQQVTLSCSPISGHRSVSWYQQTPGQGLQFLFEYFSETQRNKGNFPGRFSGRQFSNSRSEMNVSTLELGDSALYLCASSLSQGTYEQYFGPGTRLTVT.

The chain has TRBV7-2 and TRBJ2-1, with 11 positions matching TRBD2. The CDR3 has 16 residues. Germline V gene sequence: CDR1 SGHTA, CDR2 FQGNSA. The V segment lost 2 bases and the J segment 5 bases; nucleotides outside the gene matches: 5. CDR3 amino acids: CASSLMTSGTHNEQFF. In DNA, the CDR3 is TGTGCCAGCAGCTTAATGACTAGCGGGACCCACAATGAGCAGTTCTTC.

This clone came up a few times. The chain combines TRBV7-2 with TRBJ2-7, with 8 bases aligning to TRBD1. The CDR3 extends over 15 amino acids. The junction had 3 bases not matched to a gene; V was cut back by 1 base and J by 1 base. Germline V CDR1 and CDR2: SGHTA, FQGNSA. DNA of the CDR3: TGTGCCAGCAGCTTAGTGGACAGGGAATCCTACGAGCAGTACTTC. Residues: CASSLVDRESYEQYF.

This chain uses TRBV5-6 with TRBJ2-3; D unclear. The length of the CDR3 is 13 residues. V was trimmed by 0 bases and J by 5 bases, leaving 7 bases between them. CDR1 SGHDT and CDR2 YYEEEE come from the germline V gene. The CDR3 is CASSLVSGDTQYF. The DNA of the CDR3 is TGTGCCAGCAGCTTGGTGTCGGGAGATACGCAGTATTTT. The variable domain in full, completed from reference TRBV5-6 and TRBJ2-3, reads DAGVTQSPTHLIKTRGQQVTLRCSPKSGHDTVSWYQQALGQGPQFIFQYYEEEERQRGNFPDRFSGHQFPNYSSELNVNALLLGDSALYLCASSLVSGDTQYFGPGTRLTVL.

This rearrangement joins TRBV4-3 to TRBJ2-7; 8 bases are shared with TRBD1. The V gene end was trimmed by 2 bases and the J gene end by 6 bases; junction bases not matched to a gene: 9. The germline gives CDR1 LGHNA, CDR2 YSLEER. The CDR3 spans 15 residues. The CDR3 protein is CASSQLGSGTGEQYF. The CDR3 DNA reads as TGCGCCAGCAGCCAATTAGGCTCAGGGACAGGCGAGCAGTACTTC.

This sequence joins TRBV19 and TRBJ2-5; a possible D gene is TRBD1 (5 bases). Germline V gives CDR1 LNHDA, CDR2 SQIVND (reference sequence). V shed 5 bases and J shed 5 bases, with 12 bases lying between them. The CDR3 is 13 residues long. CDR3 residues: CASSPNRKETQYF. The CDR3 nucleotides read TGTGCCAGTAGTCCCAACAGGAAGGAGACCCAGTACTTC.

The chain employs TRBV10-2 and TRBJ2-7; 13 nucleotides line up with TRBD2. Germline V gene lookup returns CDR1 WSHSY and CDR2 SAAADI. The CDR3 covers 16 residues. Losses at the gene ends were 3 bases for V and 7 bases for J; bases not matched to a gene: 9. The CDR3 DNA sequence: TGCGCCAGCAGTGACCTAGGGACTAGCGGGGCAAAGGAGCAGTACTTC. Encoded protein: CASSDLGTSGAKEQYF.